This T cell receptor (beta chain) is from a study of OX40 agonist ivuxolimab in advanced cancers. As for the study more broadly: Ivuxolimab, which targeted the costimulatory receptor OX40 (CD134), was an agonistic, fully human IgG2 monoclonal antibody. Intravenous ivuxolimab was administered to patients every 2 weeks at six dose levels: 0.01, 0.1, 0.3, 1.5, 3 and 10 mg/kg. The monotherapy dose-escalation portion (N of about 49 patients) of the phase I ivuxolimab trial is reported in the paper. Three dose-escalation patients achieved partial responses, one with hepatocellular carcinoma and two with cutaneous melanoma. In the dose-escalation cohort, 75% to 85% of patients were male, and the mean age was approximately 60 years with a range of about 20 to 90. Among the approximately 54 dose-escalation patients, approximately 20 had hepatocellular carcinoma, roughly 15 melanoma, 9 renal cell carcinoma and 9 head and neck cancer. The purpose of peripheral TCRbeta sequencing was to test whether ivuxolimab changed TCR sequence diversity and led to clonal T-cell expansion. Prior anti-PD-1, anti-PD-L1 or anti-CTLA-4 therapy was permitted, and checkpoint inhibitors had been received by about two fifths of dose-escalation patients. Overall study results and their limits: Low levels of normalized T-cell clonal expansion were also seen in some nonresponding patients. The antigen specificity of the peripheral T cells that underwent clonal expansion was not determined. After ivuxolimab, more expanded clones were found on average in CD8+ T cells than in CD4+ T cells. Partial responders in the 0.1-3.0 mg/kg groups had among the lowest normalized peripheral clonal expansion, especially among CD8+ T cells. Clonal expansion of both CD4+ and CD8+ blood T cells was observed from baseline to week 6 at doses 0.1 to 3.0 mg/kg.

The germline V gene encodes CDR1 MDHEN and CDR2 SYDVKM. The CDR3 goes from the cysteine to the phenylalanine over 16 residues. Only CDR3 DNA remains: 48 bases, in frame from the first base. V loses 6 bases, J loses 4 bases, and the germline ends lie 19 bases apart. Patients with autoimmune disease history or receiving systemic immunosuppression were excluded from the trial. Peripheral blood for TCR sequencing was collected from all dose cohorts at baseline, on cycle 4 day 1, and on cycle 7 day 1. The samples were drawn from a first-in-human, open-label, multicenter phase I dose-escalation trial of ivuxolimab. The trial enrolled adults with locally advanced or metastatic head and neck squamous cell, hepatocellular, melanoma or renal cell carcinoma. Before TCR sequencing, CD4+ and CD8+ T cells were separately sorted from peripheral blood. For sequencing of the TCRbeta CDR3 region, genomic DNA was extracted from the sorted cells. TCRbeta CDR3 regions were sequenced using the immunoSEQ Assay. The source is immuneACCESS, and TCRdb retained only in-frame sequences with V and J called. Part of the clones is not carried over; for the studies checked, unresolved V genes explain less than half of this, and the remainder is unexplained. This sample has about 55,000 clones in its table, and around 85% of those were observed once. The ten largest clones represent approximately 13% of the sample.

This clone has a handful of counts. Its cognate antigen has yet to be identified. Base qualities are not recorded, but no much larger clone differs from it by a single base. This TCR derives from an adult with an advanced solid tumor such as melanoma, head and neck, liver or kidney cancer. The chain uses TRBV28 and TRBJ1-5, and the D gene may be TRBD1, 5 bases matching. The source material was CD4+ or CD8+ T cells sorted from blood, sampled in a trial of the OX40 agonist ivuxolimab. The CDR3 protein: CASSVAGDLGNQPQHF. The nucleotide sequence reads TGTGCCAGCAGCGTGGCGGGGGACCTAGGGAATCAGCCCCAGCATTTT.